This record concerns one T cell receptor (beta chain) sequence. Its antigen is currently not known. Base qualities are not provided; no much larger clone lies one nucleotide away. This record comes from a study of T cells in localized non-small cell lung cancer (TCRdb year 2020). For context, the study as a whole: The study analyzed T cell repertoires of approximately 240 early-stage NSCLC patients, comparing tumors and uninvolved tumor-adjacent lungs. All 240 or so NSCLC patients in the cohort were treatment-naive and had localized lung tumors that were resected. A mean age of about 66 years was recorded for the NSCLC patients, of whom 120 to 150 were male and some 100 were female.

Reading from cysteine to phenylalanine, the CDR3 counts 12 amino acids. Only CDR3 DNA remains: 36 bases, in frame from the first base. As encoded in the germline V gene, CDR1 is MNHGY while CDR2 is SAAAGT. V is clipped by 6 bases and J by 6 bases, and the sequence between their germline boundaries is 11 bases long. Broad study findings and their caveats: Longer overall survival was associated with higher blood T cell density, whereas shorter survival was associated with higher adjacent-lung clonality. Because the study design was exploratory, TCR variables were selected using unadjusted p-values without false-discovery rate correction. Because multi-region tumor sequencing was not performed, intratumor heterogeneity could not be ruled out. The highest T cell clonality was observed in uninvolved tumor-adjacent lung, where clonality exceeded that of tumor, suggesting that antigenic responses were more focused in uninvolved tumor-adjacent lung. A median of roughly 56 of the top 100 tumor clones were detected in paired uninvolved adjacent lung, and 25 to 35 of these tumor clones were also found among the top 100 clones of the paired uninvolved adjacent lung.

At diagnosis, tumor, uninvolved tumor-adjacent lung and peripheral blood were collected and then preserved as a mix of FFPE and fresh-frozen material. The immunoSEQ Assay was used to sequence TCR beta CDR3 regions from DNA. The original pipeline was this. T cell density was computed as TCR beta template counts normalized to usable DNA estimated by amplifying housekeeping genes. The preseqR package was used to estimate richness by extrapolating to 400,000 templates for PBMC samples and to 120,000 templates for tissue samples. Clonality was calculated as one minus Pielou's evenness. Differential abundance testing on productive amino-acid clonotypes, with a minimum total count of 5 and an alpha of 0.1, was used to identify tissue-enriched TCRs. The Jaccard Index and the Morisita Overlap Index were used to measure repertoire overlap between compartments. GLIPH grouped TCR beta CDR3s together with public tetramer-defined viral CDR3s, and a viral motif had to include at least three viral sequences and show V-gene enrichment. Held by TCRdb, this immuneACCESS table contains in-frame sequences only and omits some clones. Under half of the omission traces to an unresolved V gene where checked; the cause of the rest is unknown. The V and J calls and clone size are taken from that table; D and trimming were inferred from the DNA. A total of about 3,400 clones appear in this sample, about 20% of them only once. The ten largest clones represent 6% to 8% of the sample.

This clonotype was sampled from a man aged 18 to 50 with stage II lung adenocarcinoma. This chain is built from TRBV6-8 and TRBJ2-5; confidence is insufficient to name the D gene. The material sequenced was lung tumor tissue, taken before any cancer treatment. The nucleotide sequence is given as TGTGCCAGCAGCCACCCCTTACAGACCCAGTACTTC. Translated, this is CASSHPLQTQYF.